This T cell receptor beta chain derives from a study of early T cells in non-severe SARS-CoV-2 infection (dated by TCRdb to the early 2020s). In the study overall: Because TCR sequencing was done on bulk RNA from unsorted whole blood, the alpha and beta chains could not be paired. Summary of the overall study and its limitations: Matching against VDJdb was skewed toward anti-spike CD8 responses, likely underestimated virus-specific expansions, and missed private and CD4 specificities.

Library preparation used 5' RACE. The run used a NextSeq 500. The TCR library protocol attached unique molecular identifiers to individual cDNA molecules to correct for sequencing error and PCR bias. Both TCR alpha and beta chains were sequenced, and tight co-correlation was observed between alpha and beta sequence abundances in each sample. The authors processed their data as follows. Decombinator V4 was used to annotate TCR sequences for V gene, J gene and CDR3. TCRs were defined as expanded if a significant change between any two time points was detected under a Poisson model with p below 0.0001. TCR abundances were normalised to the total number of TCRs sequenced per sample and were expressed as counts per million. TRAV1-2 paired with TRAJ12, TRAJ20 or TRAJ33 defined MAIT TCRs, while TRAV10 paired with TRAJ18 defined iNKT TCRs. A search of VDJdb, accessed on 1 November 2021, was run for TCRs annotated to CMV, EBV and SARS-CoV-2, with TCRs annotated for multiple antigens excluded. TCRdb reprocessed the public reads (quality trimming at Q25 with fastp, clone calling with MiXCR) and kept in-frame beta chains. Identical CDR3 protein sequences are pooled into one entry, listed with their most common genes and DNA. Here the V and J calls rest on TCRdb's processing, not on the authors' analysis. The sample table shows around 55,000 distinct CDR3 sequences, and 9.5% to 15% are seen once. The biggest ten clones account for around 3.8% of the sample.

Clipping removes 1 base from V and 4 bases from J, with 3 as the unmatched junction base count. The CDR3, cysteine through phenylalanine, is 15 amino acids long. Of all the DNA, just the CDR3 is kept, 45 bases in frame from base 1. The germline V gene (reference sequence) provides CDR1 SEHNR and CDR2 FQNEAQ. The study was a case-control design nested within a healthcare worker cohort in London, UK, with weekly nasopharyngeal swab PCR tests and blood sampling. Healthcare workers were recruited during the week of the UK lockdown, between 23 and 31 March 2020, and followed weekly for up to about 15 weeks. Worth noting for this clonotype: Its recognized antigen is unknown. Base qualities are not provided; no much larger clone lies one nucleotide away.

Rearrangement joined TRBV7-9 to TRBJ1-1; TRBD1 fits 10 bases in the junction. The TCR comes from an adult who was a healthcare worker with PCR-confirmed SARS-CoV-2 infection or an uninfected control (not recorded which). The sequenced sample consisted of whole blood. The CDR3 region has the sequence CASSLGDRGPTEAFF. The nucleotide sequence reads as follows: TGTGCCAGCAGCTTAGGGGACAGGGGACCCACTGAAGCTTTCTTT.